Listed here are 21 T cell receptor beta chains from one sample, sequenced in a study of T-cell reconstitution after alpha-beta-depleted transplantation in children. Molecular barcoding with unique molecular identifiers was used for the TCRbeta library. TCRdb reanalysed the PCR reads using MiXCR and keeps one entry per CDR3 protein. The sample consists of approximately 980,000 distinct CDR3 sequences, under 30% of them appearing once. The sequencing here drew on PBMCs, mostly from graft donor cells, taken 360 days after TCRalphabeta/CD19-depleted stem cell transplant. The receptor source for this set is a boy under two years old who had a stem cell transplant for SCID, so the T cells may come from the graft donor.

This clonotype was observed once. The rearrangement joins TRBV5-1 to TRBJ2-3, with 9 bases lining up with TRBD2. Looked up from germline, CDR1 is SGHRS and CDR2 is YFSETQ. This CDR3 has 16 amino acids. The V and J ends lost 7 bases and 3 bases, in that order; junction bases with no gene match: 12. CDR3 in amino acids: CASSLFLAGGTDTQYF. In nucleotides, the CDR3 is TGCGCCAGCTCCCTCTTCCTCGCGGGGGGGACAGATACGCAGTATTTT.

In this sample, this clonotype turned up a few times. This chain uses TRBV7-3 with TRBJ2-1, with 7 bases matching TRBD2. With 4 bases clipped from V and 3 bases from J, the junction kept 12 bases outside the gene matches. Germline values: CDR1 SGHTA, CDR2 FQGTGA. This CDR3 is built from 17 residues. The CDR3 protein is CASSYFGGGRGYNEQFF. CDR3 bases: TGTGCCAGCAGCTATTTTGGCGGGGGACGGGGCTACAATGAGCAGTTCTTC.

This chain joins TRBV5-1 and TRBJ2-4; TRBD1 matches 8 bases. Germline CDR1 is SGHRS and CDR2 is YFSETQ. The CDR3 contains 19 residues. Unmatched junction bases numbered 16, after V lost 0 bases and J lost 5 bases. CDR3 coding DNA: TGCGCCAGCAGCTTGGTACTCCGGACAGGGATTAAAGAAGAAAACATTCAGTACTTC. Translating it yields CASSLVLRTGIKEENIQYF.

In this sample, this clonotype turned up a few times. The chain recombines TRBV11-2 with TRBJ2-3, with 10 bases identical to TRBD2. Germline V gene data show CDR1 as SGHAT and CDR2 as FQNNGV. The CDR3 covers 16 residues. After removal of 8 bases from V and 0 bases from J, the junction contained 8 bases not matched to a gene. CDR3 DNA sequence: TGTGCCAGCGACTCCTGGACTAGCGGAAGCACAGATACGCAGTATTTT. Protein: CASDSWTSGSTDTQYF.

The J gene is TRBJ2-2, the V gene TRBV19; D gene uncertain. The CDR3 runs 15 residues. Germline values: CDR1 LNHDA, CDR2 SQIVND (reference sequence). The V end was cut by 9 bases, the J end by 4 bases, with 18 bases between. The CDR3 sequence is CASEPRAAGTGELFF. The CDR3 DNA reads TGTGCCAGCGAACCAAGGGCCGCCGGCACCGGGGAGCTGTTTTTT.

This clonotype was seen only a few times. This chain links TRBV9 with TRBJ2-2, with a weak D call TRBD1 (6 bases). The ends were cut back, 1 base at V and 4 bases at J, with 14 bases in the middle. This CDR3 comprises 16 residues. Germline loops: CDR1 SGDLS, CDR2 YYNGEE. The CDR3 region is CASSVFVGQTTGELFF. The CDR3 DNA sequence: TGTGCCAGCAGCGTATTCGTCGGACAGACCACCGGGGAGCTGTTTTTT.

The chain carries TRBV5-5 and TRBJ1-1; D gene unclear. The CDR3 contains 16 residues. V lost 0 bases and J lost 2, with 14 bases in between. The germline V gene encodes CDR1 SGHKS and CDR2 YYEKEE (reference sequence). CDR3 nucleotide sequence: TGTGCCAGCAGCTTGGTTTTTCCCGCGGCAAACACTGAAGCTTTCTTT. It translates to CASSLVFPAANTEAFF. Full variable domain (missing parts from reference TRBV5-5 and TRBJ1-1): DAGVTQSPTHLIKTRGQQVTLRCSPISGHKSVSWYQQVLGQGPQFIFQYYEKEERGRGNFPDRFSARQFPNYSSELNVNALLLGDSALYLCASSLVFPAANTEAFFGQGTRLTVV.

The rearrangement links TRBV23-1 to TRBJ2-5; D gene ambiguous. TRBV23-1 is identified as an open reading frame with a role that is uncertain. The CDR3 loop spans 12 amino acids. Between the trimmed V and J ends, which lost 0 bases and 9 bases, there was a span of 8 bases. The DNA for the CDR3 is TGCGCCAGCAGTCAATCCGTCCGGGCCCAGTACTTC. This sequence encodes CASSQSVRAQYF.

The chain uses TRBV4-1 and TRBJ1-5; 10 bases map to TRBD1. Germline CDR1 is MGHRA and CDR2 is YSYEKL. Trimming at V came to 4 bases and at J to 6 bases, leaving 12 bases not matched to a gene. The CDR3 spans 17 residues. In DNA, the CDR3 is TGCGCCAGCAGCCTACAGCGGGGACAGGGGAGGGGTCAGCCCCAGCATTTT. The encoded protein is CASSLQRGQGRGQPQHF.

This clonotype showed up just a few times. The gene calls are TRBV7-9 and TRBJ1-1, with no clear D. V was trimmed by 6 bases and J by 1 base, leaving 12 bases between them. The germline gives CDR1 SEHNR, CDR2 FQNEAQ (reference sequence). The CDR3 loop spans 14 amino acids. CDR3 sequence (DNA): TGTGCCAGCAGGCGATCCCTACCGAACACTGAAGCTTTCTTT. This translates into CASRRSLPNTEAFF.

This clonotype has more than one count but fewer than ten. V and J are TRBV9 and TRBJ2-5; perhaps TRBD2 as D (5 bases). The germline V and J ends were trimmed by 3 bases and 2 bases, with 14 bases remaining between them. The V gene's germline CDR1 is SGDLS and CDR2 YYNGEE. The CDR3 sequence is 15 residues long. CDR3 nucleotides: TGTGCCAGCAGCGACCGGGGTCTTCTACAAGAGACCCAGTACTTC. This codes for CASSDRGLLQETQYF.

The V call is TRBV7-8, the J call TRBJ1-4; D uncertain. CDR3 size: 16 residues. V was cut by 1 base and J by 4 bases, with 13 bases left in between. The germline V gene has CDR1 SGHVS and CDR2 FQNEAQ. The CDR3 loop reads CASSLVTQWGNEKLFF. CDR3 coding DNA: TGTGCCAGCAGCTTAGTAACCCAATGGGGTAATGAAAAACTGTTTTTT.

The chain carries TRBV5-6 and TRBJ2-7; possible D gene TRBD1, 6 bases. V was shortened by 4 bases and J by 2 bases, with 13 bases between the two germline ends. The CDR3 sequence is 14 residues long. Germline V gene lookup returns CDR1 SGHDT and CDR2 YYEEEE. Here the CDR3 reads CASSLRQAAYEQYF. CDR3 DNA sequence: TGTGCCAGCAGCCTTCGACAGGCAGCCTACGAGCAGTACTTC.

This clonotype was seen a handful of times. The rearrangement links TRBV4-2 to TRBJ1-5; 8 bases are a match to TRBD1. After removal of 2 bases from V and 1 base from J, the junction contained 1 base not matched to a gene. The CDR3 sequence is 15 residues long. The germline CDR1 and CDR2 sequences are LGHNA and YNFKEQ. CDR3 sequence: CASSQQGASNQPQHF. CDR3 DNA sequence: TGTGCCAGCAGCCAACAGGGGGCGAGCAATCAGCCCCAGCATTTT.

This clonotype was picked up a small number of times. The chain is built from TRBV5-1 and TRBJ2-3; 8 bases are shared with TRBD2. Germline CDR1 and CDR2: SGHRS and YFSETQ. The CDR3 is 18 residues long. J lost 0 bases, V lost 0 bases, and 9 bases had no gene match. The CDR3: CASSLGVSGVPSTDTQYF. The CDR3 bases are TGCGCCAGCAGCTTGGGGGTTAGCGGGGTACCTAGCACAGATACGCAGTATTTT.

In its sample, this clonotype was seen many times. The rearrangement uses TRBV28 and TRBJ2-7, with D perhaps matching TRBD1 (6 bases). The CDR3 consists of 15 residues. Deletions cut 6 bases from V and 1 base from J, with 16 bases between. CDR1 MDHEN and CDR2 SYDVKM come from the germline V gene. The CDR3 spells CASSSGQTNSYEQYF. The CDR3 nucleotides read TGTGCCAGCAGCTCCGGACAGACCAATTCCTACGAGCAGTACTTC.

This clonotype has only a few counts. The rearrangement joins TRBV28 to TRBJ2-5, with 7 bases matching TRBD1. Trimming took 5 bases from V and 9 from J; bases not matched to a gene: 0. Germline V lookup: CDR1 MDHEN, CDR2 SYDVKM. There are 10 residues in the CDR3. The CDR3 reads CASSDRAQYF. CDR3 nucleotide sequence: TGTGCCAGCAGTGACAGGGCCCAGTACTTC.

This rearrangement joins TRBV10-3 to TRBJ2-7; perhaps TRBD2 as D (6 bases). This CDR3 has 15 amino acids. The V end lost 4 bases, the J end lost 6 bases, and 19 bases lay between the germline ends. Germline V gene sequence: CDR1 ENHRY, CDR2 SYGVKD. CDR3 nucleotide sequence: TGTGCCATCAGTGCACCCTCGGGGGTGAATCCCGAGCAGTACTTC. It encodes CAISAPSGVNPEQYF.

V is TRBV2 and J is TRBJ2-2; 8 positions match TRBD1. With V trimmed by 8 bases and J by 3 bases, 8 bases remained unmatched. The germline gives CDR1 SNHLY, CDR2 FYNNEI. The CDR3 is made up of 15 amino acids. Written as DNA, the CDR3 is TGTGCCAGCCGCCCCCAGGGGGCAGACACCGGGGAGCTGTTTTTT. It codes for CASRPQGADTGELFF.

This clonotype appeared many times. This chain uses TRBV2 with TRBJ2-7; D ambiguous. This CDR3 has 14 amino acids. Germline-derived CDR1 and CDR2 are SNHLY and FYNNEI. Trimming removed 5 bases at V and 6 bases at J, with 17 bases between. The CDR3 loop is CASSPSYLVSEQYF. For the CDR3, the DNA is TGTGCCAGCAGTCCATCCTACCTAGTATCCGAGCAGTACTTC.

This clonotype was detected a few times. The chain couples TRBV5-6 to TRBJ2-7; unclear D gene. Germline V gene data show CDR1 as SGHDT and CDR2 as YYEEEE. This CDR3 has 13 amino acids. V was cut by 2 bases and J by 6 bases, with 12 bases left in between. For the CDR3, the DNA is TGTGCCAGCAGCTTATATAAGGACCGCGAGCAGTACTTC. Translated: CASSLYKDREQYF.